This paragraph reports one T cell receptor beta chain. The antigen this receptor binds is unknown. There are no base qualities to consult, and no much larger clone falls within one base. The CDR3 regions of human TCRbeta chains were analyzed by immunosequencing. In the paper's pipeline: TCRs in the repertoires were compared against a reference library of SARS-CoV-2-specific TCRs that had been generated with the MIRA antigen-specificity platform. Breadth was defined as the fraction of unique TCRs that were SARS-CoV-2-associated, and depth was defined as the fraction of total T cells that were SARS-CoV-2-associated. Using the MIRA data, each spike-specific TCR was assigned both to the spike region to which the TCR was reactive and to a CD4 or CD8 class. Log10-transformed breadth and depth values were compared by one-way ANOVA with Sidak's multiple comparisons tests. The source is immuneACCESS, and TCRdb retained only in-frame sequences with V and J called. Part of the clones is not carried over; for the studies checked, unresolved V genes explain less than half of this, and the remainder is unexplained. D and trimming were read from the DNA, whereas the V and J calls and clone size are those reported in that table. Recorded for this sample are around 140,000 clones; approximately 95% of them occurred a single time. The ten largest clones capture more than 0.7% of the sample.

The CDR3, from cysteine to phenylalanine, totals 16 residues. CDR3 DNA only is kept here, 48 bases in frame from base 1. Germline trimming amounts to 6 bases on V and 5 bases on J, with 10 as the count of junction bases outside the gene matches. CDR1 and CDR2 are drawn from the germline V gene: SGHRS, YFSETQ. This sample's time point label indicates: baseline before first vaccination. The sample's treatment or condition label, decoded: meningococcal conjugate vaccine given as trial control. Vaccinee samples came from UK trials COV001 and COV002, including a single-blind randomized controlled phase 2/3 trial of AZD1222 (ChAdOx1 nCoV-19) in healthy adults. Trial participant PBMC samples were collected at day 0 and day 28 after the second dose for TCRbeta chain sequencing. This entry is derived from a study of T cell responses to AZD1222 COVID-19 vaccine (dated by TCRdb to about 2021). In terms of the full investigation: TCR sequencing covered 233 trial participants: 200 to 220 given two doses of AZD1222 and approximately 25 given two doses of MenACWY control vaccine. Trial participants were enrolled by age into 18-55, 56-69 and 70-plus year subgroups, with around 150, 28 and 57 TCR-sequenced participants respectively. What the study reported, not specific to this receptor: Most participants were white British and females outnumbered males, and the authors suggested that clonal diversity may have been underestimated. A significant rise in spike-specific TCR breadth and depth was observed after two AZD1222 doses relative to day 0 and relative to MenACWY recipients. Vaccine-associated CD4 TCRs spanned the whole spike protein, with dominant responses in regions 160-218 and 743-854. No day 14 peak-response samples were available, so repertoires were characterized only after the peak T cell response. Reportedly, almost half of the unique spike-specific TCRs recognized epitopes lying outside the regions that are mutated in the B.1.351 and B.1.1.7 variants. In the small 56-69-year group, the increase in depth fell short of significance, most likely because of low power. Conclusions about previously exposed vaccinees are limited, since just five or six AZD1222 recipients were seropositive for SARS-CoV-2 at baseline.

The TCR sequence derives from an adult in good health. This material consisted of peripheral blood, taken on day 0 of MenACWY control vaccination. The rearrangement combines TRBV5-1 with TRBJ2-5; a stretch of 13 junction bases matches TRBD2. The CDR3 region has the sequence CASKRTSGGARETQYF. The DNA sequence is as follows: TGCGCCAGCAAGAGGACTAGCGGGGGAGCTAGGGAGACCCAGTACTTC.